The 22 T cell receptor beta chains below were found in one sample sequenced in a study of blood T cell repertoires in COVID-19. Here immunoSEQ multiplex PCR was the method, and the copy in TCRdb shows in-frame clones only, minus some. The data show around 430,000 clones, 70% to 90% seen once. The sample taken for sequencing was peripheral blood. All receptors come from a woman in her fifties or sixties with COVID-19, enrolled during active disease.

The DNA of the CDR3 is TGTGCCAGCCCTTCGTACGAGCAGTACTTC. Its translation is CASPSYEQYF. V and J are TRBV5-4 and TRBJ2-7; D not resolved. The length of the CDR3 is 10 residues. Germline V gives CDR1 SGHNT, CDR2 YYREEE (reference sequence). The V end lost 7 bases, the J end lost 4 bases, and 6 bases lay between the germline ends.

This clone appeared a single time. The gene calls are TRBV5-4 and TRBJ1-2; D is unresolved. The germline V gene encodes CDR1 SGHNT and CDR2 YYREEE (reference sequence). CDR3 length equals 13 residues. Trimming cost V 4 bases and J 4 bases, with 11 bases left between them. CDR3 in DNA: TGTGCCAGCAGCCCTCTGCCGGGCTATGGCTACACCTTC. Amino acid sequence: CASSPLPGYGYTF.

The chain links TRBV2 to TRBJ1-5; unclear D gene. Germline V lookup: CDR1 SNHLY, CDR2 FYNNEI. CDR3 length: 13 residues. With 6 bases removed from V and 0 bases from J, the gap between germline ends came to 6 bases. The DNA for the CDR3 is TGTGCCAGCAGGAGGTTTAGCAATCAGCCCCAGCATTTT. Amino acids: CASRRFSNQPQHF.

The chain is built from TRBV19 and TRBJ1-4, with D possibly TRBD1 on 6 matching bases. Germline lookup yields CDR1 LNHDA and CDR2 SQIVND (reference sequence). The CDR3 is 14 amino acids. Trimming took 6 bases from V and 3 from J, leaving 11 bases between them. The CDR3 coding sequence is TGTGCCAGTAGATTACAGGGTCCTAATGAAAAACTGTTTTTT. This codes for CASRLQGPNEKLFF.

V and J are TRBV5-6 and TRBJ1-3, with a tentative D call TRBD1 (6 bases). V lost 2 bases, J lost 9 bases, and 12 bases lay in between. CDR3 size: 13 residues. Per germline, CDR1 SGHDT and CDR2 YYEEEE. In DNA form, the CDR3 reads TGTGCCAGCAGCTTTGGGCAGGGGTTCACCATATATTTT. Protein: CASSFGQGFTIYF.

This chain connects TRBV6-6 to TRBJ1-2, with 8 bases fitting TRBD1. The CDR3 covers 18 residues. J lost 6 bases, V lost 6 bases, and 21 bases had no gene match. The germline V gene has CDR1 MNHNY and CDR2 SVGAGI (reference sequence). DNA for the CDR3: TGTGCCAGCAGGCGAGAACCCGGAGACAGGGGTTTCCCAGATGGCTACACCTTC. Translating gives CASRREPGDRGFPDGYTF.

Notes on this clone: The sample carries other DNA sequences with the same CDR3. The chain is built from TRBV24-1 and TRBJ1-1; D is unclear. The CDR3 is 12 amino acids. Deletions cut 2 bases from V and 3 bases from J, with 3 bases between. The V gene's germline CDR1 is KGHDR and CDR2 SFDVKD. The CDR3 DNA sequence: TGTGCCACCAGTGATTCGGACACTGAAGCTTTCTTT. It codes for CATSDSDTEAFF.

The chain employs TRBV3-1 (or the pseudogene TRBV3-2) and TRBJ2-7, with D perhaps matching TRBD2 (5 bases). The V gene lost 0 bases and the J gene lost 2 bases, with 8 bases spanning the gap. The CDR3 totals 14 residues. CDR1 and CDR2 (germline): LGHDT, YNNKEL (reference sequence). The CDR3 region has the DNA TGTGCCAGCAGCCAAGATCCGGGGACCTACGAGCAGTACTTC. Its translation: CASSQDPGTYEQYF.

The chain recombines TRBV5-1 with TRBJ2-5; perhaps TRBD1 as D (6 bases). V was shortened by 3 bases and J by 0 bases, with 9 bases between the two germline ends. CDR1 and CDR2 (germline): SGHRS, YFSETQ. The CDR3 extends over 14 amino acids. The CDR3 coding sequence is TGCGCCAGCAGCTCCCAGGGGCACCAAGAGACCCAGTACTTC. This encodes CASSSQGHQETQYF.

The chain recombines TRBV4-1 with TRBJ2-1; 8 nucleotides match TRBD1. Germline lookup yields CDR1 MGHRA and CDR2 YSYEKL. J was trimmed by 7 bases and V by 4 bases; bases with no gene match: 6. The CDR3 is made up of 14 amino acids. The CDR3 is CASSPRTGTNEQFF. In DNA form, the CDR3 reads TGCGCCAGCAGCCCCCGGACAGGGACGAATGAGCAGTTCTTC.

The CDR3 DNA reads as TGCGCCAGCAGTGGGGGAGGCGGGGGCTCTGGGGCCAACGTCCTGACTTTC. Translated, it gives CASSGGGGGSGANVLTF. The gene calls are TRBV4-1 and TRBJ2-6; 7 positions agree with TRBD2. The V gene's germline CDR1 is MGHRA and CDR2 YSYEKL. The CDR3 is 17 amino acids. The V gene end was trimmed by 6 bases and the J gene end by 0 bases; junction bases not matched to a gene: 8.

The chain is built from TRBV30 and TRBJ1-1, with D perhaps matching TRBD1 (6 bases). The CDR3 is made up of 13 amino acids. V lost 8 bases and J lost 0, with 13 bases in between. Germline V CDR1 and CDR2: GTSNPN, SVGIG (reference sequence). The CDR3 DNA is TGTGCCCGAACTGGGACATTGAACACTGAAGCTTTCTTT. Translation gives CARTGTLNTEAFF.

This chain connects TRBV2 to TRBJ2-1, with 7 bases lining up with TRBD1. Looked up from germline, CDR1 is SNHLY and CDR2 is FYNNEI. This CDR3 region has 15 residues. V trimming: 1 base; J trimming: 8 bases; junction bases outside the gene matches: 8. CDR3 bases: TGTGCCAGCAGTGAAGGAATCAAGGGGGCTGATGAGCAGTTCTTC. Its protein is CASSEGIKGADEQFF.

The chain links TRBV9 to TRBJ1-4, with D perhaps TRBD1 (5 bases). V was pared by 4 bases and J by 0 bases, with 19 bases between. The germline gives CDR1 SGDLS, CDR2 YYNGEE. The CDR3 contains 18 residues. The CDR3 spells CASSPKMTATATNEKLFF. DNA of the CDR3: TGTGCCAGCAGCCCCAAAATGACAGCGACTGCAACTAATGAAAAACTGTTTTTT. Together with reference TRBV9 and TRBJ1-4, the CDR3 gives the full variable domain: DSGVTQTPKHLITATGQRVTLRCSPRSGDLSVYWYQQSLDQGLQFLIQYYNGEERAKGNILERFSAQQFPDLHSELNLSSLELGDSALYFCASSPKMTATATNEKLFFGSGTQLSVL.

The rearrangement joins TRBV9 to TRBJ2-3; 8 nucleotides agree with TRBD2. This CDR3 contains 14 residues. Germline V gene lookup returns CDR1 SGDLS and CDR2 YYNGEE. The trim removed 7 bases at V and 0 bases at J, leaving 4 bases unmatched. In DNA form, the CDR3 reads TGTGCCAGCGCGGGGGGCCCTAGCACAGATACGCAGTATTTT. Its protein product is CASAGGPSTDTQYF.

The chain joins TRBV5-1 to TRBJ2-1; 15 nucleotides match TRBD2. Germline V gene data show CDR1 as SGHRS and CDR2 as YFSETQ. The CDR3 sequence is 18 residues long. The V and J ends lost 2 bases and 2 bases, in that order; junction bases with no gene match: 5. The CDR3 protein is CASSFPGTSGGTYNEQFF. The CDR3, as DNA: TGCGCCAGCAGCTTCCCTGGGACTAGCGGGGGGACCTACAATGAGCAGTTCTTC.

The CDR3 bases are TGTGCCTGGGCTCTAGCGGGCGCAATTACTAGCACAGATACGCAGTATTTT. Translated, it gives CAWALAGAITSTDTQYF. This rearrangement joins TRBV30 to TRBJ2-3, with 8 bases fitting TRBD2. V trimming: 5 bases; J trimming: 0 bases; junction bases outside the gene matches: 13. Germline CDR1 and CDR2: GTSNPN and SVGIG (reference sequence). The CDR3 is 17 residues long. Variable domain in full (rest from reference TRBV30 and TRBJ2-3): SQTIHQWPATLVQPVGSPLSLECTVEGTSNPNLYWYRQAAGRGLQLLFYSVGIGQISSEVPQNLSASRPQDRQFILSSKKLLLSDSGFYLCAWALAGAITSTDTQYFGPGTRLTVL.

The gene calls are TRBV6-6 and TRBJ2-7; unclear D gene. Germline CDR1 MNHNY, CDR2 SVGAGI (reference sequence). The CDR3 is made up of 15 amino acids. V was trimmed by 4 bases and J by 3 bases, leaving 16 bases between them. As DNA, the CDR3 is TGTGCCAGCAGTTTACTGAACTCCCTAAGCTACGAGCAGTACTTC. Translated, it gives CASSLLNSLSYEQYF.

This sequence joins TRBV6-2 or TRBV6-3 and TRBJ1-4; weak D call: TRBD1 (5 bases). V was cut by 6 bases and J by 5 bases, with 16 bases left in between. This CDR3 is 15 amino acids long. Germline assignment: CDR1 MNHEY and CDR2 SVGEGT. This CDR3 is CASSPNRIGNEKLFF. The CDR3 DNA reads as TGTGCCAGCAGCCCCAACAGGATTGGGAATGAAAAACTGTTTTTT.

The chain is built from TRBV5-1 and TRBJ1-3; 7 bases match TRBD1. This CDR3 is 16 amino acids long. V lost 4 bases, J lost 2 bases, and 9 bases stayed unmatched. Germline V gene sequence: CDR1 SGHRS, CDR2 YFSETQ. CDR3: CASSPMRTGPGNTIYF. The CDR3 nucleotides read TGCGCCAGCAGCCCCATGCGGACAGGTCCTGGAAACACCATATATTTT.

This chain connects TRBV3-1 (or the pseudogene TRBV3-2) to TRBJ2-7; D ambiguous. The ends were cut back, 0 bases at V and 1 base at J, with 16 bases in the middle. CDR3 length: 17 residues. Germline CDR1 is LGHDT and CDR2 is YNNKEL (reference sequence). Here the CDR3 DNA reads TGTGCCAGCAGCCAAGATCCACGACTCGGAGCATCCTACGAGCAGTACTTC. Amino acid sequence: CASSQDPRLGASYEQYF.

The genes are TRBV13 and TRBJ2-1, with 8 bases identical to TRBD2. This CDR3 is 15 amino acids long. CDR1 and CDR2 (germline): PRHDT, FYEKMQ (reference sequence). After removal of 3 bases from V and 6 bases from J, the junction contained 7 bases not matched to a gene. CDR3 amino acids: CASSFGSGMINEQFF. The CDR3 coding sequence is TGTGCCAGCAGCTTCGGTAGCGGGATGATCAATGAGCAGTTCTTC.